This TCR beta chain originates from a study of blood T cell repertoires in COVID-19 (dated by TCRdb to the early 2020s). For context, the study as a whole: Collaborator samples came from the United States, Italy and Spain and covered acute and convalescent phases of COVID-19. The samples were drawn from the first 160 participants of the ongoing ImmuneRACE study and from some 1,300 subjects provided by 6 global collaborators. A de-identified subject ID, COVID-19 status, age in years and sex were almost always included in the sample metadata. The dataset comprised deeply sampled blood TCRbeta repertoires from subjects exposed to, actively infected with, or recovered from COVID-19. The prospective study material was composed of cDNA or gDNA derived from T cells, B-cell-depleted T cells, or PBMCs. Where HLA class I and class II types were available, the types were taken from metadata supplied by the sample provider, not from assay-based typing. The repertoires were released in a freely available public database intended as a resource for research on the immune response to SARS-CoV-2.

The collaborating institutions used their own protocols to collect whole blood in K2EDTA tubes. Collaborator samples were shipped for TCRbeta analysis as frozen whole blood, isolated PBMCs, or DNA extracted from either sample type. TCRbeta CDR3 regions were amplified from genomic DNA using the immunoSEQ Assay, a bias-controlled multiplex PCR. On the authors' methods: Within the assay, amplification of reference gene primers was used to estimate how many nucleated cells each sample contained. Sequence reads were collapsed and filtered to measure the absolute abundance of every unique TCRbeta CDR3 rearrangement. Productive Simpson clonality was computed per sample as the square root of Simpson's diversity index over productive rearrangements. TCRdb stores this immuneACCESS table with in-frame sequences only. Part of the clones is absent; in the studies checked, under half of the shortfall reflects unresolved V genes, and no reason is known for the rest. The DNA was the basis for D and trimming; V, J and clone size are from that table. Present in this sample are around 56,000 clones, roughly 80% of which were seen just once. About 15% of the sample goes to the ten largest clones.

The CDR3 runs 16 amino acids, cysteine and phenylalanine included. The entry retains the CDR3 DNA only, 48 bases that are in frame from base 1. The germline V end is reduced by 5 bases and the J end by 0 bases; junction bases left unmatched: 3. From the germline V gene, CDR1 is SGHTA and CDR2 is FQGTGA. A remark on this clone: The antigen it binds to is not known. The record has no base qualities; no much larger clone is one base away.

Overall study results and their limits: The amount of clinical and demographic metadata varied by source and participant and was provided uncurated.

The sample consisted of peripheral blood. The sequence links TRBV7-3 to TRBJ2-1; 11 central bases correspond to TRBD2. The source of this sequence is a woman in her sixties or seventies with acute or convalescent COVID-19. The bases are TGTGCCAGCAGCCTCCTAGCGGGGGGCTCCTACAATGAGCAGTTCTTC. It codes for CASSLLAGGSYNEQFF.